Sequencing of this TCR beta chain was carried out in a study of blood T cell repertoires in COVID-19. This clone was seen once. Original analysis: Scientists estimated how many nucleated cells there were by amplifying reference gene primers. Assay used: immunoSEQ multiplex PCR; TCRdb lists only in-frame clones, some missing. V and J calls and clone size are as listed in that table; D and trimming were resolved from the DNA. The table lists 300,000 to 400,000 clones, 87% of them singletons. Seattle's enrolled individuals joined amid active infection and were then monitored longitudinally. This CDR3 has 13 amino acids. The germline CDR1 and CDR2 sequences are MNHNY and SVGAGI (reference sequence). Germline trimming cut 10 bases from V and 6 bases from J; bases unmatched to any gene: 4.

Sequencing input: peripheral blood. The sequence came from a woman between 45 and 65 years old with COVID-19, enrolled during active disease. This chain connects TRBV6-6 to TRBJ1-6, with TRBD1 matching over 9 bases. CDR3 in amino acids: CAISGQGNSPLHF. In nucleotides, the CDR3 is TGTGCCATATCGGGACAGGGTAATTCACCCCTCCACTTT.